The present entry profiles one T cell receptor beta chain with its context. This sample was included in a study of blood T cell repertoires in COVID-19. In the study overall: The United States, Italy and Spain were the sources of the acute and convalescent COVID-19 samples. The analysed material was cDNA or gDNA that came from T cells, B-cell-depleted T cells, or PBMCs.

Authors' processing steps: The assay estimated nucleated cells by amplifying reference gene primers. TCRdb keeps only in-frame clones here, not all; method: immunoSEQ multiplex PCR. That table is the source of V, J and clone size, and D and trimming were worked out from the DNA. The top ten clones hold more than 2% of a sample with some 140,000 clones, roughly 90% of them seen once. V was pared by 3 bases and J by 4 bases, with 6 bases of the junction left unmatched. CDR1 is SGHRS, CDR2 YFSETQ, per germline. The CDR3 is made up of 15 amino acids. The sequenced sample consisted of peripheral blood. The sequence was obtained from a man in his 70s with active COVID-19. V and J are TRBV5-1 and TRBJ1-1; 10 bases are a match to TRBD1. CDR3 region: CASSSDRGPSTEAFF. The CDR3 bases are TGCGCCAGCAGCTCCGACAGGGGGCCGAGCACTGAAGCTTTCTTT.